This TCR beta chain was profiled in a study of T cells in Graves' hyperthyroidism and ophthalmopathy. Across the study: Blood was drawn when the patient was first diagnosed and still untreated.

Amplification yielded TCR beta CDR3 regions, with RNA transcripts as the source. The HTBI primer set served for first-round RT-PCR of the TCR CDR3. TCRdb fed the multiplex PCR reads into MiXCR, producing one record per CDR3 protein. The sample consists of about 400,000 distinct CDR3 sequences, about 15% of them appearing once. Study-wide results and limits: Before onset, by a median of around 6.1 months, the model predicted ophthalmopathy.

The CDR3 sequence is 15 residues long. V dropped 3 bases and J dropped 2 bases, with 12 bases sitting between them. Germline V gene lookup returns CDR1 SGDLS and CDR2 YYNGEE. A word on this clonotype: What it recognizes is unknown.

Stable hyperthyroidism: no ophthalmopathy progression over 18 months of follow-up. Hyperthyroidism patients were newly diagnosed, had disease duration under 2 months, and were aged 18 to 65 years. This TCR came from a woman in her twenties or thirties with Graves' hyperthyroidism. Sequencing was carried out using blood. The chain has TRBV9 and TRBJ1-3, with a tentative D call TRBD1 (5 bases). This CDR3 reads CASSGNQGTGNTIYF. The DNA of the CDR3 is TGTGCCAGCAGCGGTAATCAGGGTACTGGAAACACCATATATTTT. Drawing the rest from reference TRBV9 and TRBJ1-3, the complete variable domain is DSGVTQTPKHLITATGQRVTLRCSPRSGDLSVYWYQQSLDQGLQFLIQYYNGEERAKGNILERFSAQQFPDLHSELNLSSLELGDSALYFCASSGNQGTGNTIYFGEGSWLTVV.